This T cell receptor (beta chain) was captured by sequencing in a study of T cells in women clearing cervical HPV infection. Libraries were prepared by immunoSEQ multiplex PCR; TCRdb keeps only in-frame clonotypes and omits some of them. Its table lists 30,000 to 45,000 clones. There are 13 residues in the CDR3. Germline loops: CDR1 MNHEY, CDR2 SVGEGT. V lost 8 bases and J lost 1, with 11 bases in between. With respect to this clone: The read comes to an end 3 residues before the CDR3 does, leaving the germline J gene to fill in the end.

The sequencing input was blood buffy coat. This clonotype was obtained from a woman between 18 and 69 years old with a cervical HPV16 infection that either progressed to CIN3+ or cleared (not recorded which). The chain uses TRBV6-2 or TRBV6-3 and TRBJ1-1; D remains ambiguous. The chain's CDR3 is CASLHRENTEAFF. CDR3 DNA, as far as it was read: TGTGCCAGCTTGCACAGAGAGAACACTGAA.